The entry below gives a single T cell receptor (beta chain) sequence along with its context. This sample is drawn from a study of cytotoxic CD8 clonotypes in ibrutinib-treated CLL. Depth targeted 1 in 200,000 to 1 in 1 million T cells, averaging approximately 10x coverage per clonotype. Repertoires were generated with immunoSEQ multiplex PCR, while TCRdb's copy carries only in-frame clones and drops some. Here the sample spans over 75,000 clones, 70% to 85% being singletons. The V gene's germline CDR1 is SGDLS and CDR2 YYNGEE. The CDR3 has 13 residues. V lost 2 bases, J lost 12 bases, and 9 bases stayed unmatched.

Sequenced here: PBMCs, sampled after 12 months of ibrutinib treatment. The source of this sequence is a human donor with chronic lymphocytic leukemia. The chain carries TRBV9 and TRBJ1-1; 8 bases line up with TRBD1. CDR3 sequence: CASSVDSQGVSFF. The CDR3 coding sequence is TGTGCCAGCAGCGTCGACTCACAGGGGGTGTCTTTCTTT.